A selection of T cell receptor beta chains follows, all from one sample in a study of cytomegalovirus exposure and HLA in healthy donors. Assay used: immunoSEQ multiplex PCR; TCRdb lists only in-frame clones, some missing. The table includes 75,000 to 90,000 clones, less than 80% detected once. The sample comprised PBMCs. These receptors were obtained from a human donor in good health. The CDR3 runs from the conserved cysteine through the conserved F or W. A D gene is named only where the DNA matches it firmly. Rows give clone size only sometimes, using once, few, many, or a class for an expanded clone.

cdr3_nt: TGTGCCAGCCGACAGGGGGGCCCCTACGAGCAGTACTTC
cdr3_aa: CASRQGGPYEQYF
clone_size: .
cdr3_length: 13
j_call: TRBJ2-7
d_call: TRBD1
v_call: TRBV2

cdr3_nt: TGTGCCAGCAGCACGTACTGGGGCGAGACCCAGTACTTC
cdr3_aa: CASSTYWGETQYF
clone_size: few
cdr3_length: 13
j_call: TRBJ2-5
d_call: .
v_call: TRBV5-5

cdr3_nt: TGCAGCGTCATCACAGGGGAACGGGGTTCACCCCTCCACTTT
cdr3_aa: CSVITGERGSPLHF
clone_size: .
cdr3_length: 14
j_call: TRBJ1-6
d_call: TRBD1
v_call: TRBV29-1

cdr3_nt: TGTGCCAGCAGCAAAGAGGCTAGCGGACTTACCCATAACCTCTACGAGCAGTACTTC
cdr3_aa: CASSKEASGLTHNLYEQYF
clone_size: .
cdr3_length: 19
j_call: TRBJ2-7
d_call: .
v_call: TRBV21-1

cdr3_nt: TGTGCCAGCAGCTTTGACAGGGCCATGAACACTGAAGCTTTCTTT
cdr3_aa: CASSFDRAMNTEAFF
clone_size: .
cdr3_length: 15
j_call: TRBJ1-1
d_call: TRBD1
v_call: TRBV13

cdr3_nt: TGTGCCAGCAGCGTCGGCGGGACAGTTATCTACGAGCAGTACTTC
cdr3_aa: CASSVGGTVIYEQYF
clone_size: .
cdr3_length: 15
j_call: TRBJ2-7
d_call: .
v_call: TRBV9

cdr3_nt: TGTGCCAGCAGCGACTCCGGGACTAGAATCTCAGATACGCAGTATTTT
cdr3_aa: CASSDSGTRISDTQYF
clone_size: .
cdr3_length: 16
j_call: TRBJ2-3
d_call: TRBD2
v_call: TRBV5-4

cdr3_nt: TGTGCCAGCAGCTTAGGATCAGGGAGGGGAGGGGGATATGGCTACACCTTC
cdr3_aa: CASSLGSGRGGGYGYTF
clone_size: .
cdr3_length: 17
j_call: TRBJ1-2
d_call: .
v_call: TRBV7-8

cdr3_nt: TGTGCCAGCAGTTACCGGCGGACCTACGAGCAGTACTTC
cdr3_aa: CASSYRRTYEQYF
clone_size: .
cdr3_length: 13
j_call: TRBJ2-7
d_call: .
v_call: TRBV6-5

cdr3_nt: TGTGCCTGGAAACTGGGACTTGGAAACACCATATATTTT
cdr3_aa: CAWKLGLGNTIYF
clone_size: .
cdr3_length: 13
j_call: TRBJ1-3
d_call: .
v_call: TRBV30

cdr3_nt: TGTGCCAGTAGCCGTTATACGGGCAGGGGAGACATTCAGTACTTC
cdr3_aa: CASSRYTGRGDIQYF
clone_size: .
cdr3_length: 15
j_call: TRBJ2-4
d_call: .
v_call: TRBV19

cdr3_nt: TGTGCCAGCAGCGCCAGCGGACTACTCCAAGAGACCCAGTACTTC
cdr3_aa: CASSASGLLQETQYF
clone_size: .
cdr3_length: 15
j_call: TRBJ2-5
d_call: .
v_call: TRBV14

cdr3_nt: TGTGCCAGCAGGAGTCGGGGGGACACCGGGGAGCTGTTTTTT
cdr3_aa: CASRSRGDTGELFF
clone_size: few
cdr3_length: 14
j_call: TRBJ2-2
d_call: TRBD2
v_call: TRBV13

cdr3_nt: TGTGCCAGCAGTTACGGCGGGGTGAGTTACAATGAGCAGTTCTTC
cdr3_aa: CASSYGGVSYNEQFF
clone_size: few
cdr3_length: 15
j_call: TRBJ2-1
d_call: .
v_call: TRBV6-5

cdr3_nt: TGTGCCAGCAGCTTGGGGACAGGGGGTACTAAGGAAAAACTGTTTTTT
cdr3_aa: CASSLGTGGTKEKLFF
clone_size: .
cdr3_length: 16
j_call: TRBJ1-4
d_call: TRBD1
v_call: TRBV5-4

cdr3_nt: TGTGCCAGCTGTATTGGAGACACAGATACGCAGTATTTT
cdr3_aa: CASCIGDTDTQYF
clone_size: .
cdr3_length: 13
j_call: TRBJ2-3
d_call: .
v_call: TRBV9

cdr3_nt: TGTGCCAGCTCACCCCCCGCGTCGAGTTCAGATACGCAGTATTTT
cdr3_aa: CASSPPASSSDTQYF
clone_size: .
cdr3_length: 15
j_call: TRBJ2-3
d_call: .
v_call: TRBV18

cdr3_nt: TGTGCCAGCAGTCCACGGGTGAGGTCCACCGGGGAGCTGTTTTTT
cdr3_aa: CASSPRVRSTGELFF
clone_size: .
cdr3_length: 15
j_call: TRBJ2-2
d_call: .
v_call: TRBV13

cdr3_nt: TGCGCCAGCAGCCTAGCGGGGGGGCCCGTAGAGACCCAGTACTTC
cdr3_aa: CASSLAGGPVETQYF
clone_size: .
cdr3_length: 15
j_call: TRBJ2-5
d_call: TRBD2
v_call: TRBV4-3

cdr3_nt: TGTGCCAGCAGTACGGACAGAAACTATGGCTACACCTTC
cdr3_aa: CASSTDRNYGYTF
clone_size: .
cdr3_length: 13
j_call: TRBJ1-2
d_call: .
v_call: TRBV2

cdr3_nt: TGTGCCAGCAGGGTATTCGGACAATCCAATGAGCAGTTCTTC
cdr3_aa: CASRVFGQSNEQFF
clone_size: .
cdr3_length: 14
j_call: TRBJ2-1
d_call: .
v_call: TRBV27

cdr3_nt: TGTGCCAGCAGTTACCCAGACAGGGCTGAAGAGACCCAGTACTTC
cdr3_aa: CASSYPDRAEETQYF
clone_size: .
cdr3_length: 15
j_call: TRBJ2-5
d_call: TRBD1
v_call: TRBV6-6

cdr3_nt: TGTGCCAGCAGCCGACTAGCTGAGATTCAGTACTTC
cdr3_aa: CASSRLAEIQYF
clone_size: .
cdr3_length: 12
j_call: TRBJ2-4
d_call: TRBD2
v_call: TRBV7-9

cdr3_nt: TGTGCCACCCTACAGGGCAACGGGGAGCTGTTTTTT
cdr3_aa: CATLQGNGELFF
clone_size: .
cdr3_length: 12
j_call: TRBJ2-2
d_call: .
v_call: TRBV6-1

cdr3_nt: TGTGCCACCAGCACGTATCTAGCGGGGGGGCCTGACGAGCAGTACTTC
cdr3_aa: CATSTYLAGGPDEQYF
clone_size: .
cdr3_length: 16
j_call: TRBJ2-7
d_call: TRBD2
v_call: TRBV15

cdr3_nt: TGCGCCAGCAGCCGACAGGGGGCGCGCGAAAATGAGCAGTTCTTC
cdr3_aa: CASSRQGARENEQFF
clone_size: .
cdr3_length: 15
j_call: TRBJ2-1
d_call: TRBD1
v_call: TRBV5-1

cdr3_nt: TGCAGTGCCCAGGACAATGAGCAGTTCTTC
cdr3_aa: CSAQDNEQFF
clone_size: .
cdr3_length: 10
j_call: TRBJ2-1
d_call: .
v_call: TRBV20-1

cdr3_nt: TGTGCCAGTAGCGGCGGGGGGATGCCGACTGAAGCTTTCTTT
cdr3_aa: CASSGGGMPTEAFF
clone_size: .
cdr3_length: 14
j_call: TRBJ1-1
d_call: .
v_call: TRBV19

cdr3_nt: TGTGCCACCACCGGGACAGGGGGGCACGAGCAGTACTTC
cdr3_aa: CATTGTGGHEQYF
clone_size: .
cdr3_length: 13
j_call: TRBJ2-7
d_call: TRBD1
v_call: TRBV25-1

cdr3_nt: TGTGCCAGCTCACCCTCACCCGGGACAGGGGGCATCGAGCAGTACTTC
cdr3_aa: CASSPSPGTGGIEQYF
clone_size: .
cdr3_length: 16
j_call: TRBJ2-7
d_call: TRBD1
v_call: TRBV18

cdr3_nt: TGTGCCAGCAGTTACTCGAGCCTAGCGGGGGGAAATGAGCAGTTCTTC
cdr3_aa: CASSYSSLAGGNEQFF
clone_size: .
cdr3_length: 16
j_call: TRBJ2-1
d_call: TRBD2
v_call: TRBV6-5

cdr3_nt: TGCGCCAGCAGCCCCCGGGCAGGGGGGTTCTACGAGCAGTACTTC
cdr3_aa: CASSPRAGGFYEQYF
clone_size: .
cdr3_length: 15
j_call: TRBJ2-7
d_call: .
v_call: TRBV4-1

cdr3_nt: TGTGCCAGCAGTTCTCAGCGTCTGAATGAAAAACTGTTTTTT
cdr3_aa: CASSSQRLNEKLFF
clone_size: .
cdr3_length: 14
j_call: TRBJ1-4
d_call: .
v_call: TRBV7-9

cdr3_nt: TGTGCCAGCAGTGAGGACAGGGAAATTTCACCCCTCCACTTT
cdr3_aa: CASSEDREISPLHF
clone_size: .
cdr3_length: 14
j_call: TRBJ1-6
d_call: TRBD1
v_call: TRBV6-4

cdr3_nt: TGTGCCACCAGCAGAGATTTAGACAGAGCGAATCATGGCTACCCCTTC
cdr3_aa: CATSRDLDRANHGYPF
clone_size: .
cdr3_length: 16
j_call: TRBJ1-2
d_call: .
v_call: TRBV15

cdr3_nt: TGTGCCAGCAGTGAATTGGGGGGGTGGGGGGCTTCCACAGATACGCAGTATTTT
cdr3_aa: CASSELGGWGASTDTQYF
clone_size: .
cdr3_length: 18
j_call: TRBJ2-3
d_call: .
v_call: TRBV6-1

cdr3_nt: TGTGCCAGCAGTACCCCAGGGCGGCTAAGGTACGAGCAGTACTTC
cdr3_aa: CASSTPGRLRYEQYF
clone_size: .
cdr3_length: 15
j_call: TRBJ2-7
d_call: .
v_call: TRBV27

cdr3_nt: TGTGCCAGCAGCTTAGATAGGACAGGGAAAGAGACTGAAGCTTTCTTT
cdr3_aa: CASSLDRTGKETEAFF
clone_size: .
cdr3_length: 16
j_call: TRBJ1-1
d_call: TRBD1
v_call: TRBV7-9

cdr3_nt: TGCGCCAGCAACAATAGGGGACAGGGGTCGACAGGGCAAGCCTACGAGCAGTACTTC
cdr3_aa: CASNNRGQGSTGQAYEQYF
clone_size: .
cdr3_length: 19
j_call: TRBJ2-7
d_call: TRBD1
v_call: TRBV23-1

cdr3_nt: TGTGCCAGTAGTACGGTCGATCAAGAGACCCAGTACTTC
cdr3_aa: CASSTVDQETQYF
clone_size: .
cdr3_length: 13
j_call: TRBJ2-5
d_call: .
v_call: TRBV19

cdr3_nt: TGTGCCAGCAGCCCAGGACTGACAGGGATGAACACTGAAGCTTTCTTT
cdr3_aa: CASSPGLTGMNTEAFF
clone_size: .
cdr3_length: 16
j_call: TRBJ1-1
d_call: TRBD1
v_call: TRBV6-6

cdr3_nt: TGCGCCAGCCGACAAATAAGAGGGATATCCTACGAGCAGTACTTC
cdr3_aa: CASRQIRGISYEQYF
clone_size: .
cdr3_length: 15
j_call: TRBJ2-7
d_call: .
v_call: TRBV10-2